This TCR beta chain was retrieved from a study of sequential checkpoint blockade in melanoma. This table comes from immunoSEQ multiplex PCR, and its TCRdb copy is limited to in-frame clones, with some not included. The table includes tens of thousands of clones, roughly 88% detected once. This clone appeared a single time. Regarding treatment: randomized to nivolumab then ipilimumab (arm A) or the reverse (arm B). Germline-derived CDR1 and CDR2 are GTSNPN and SVGIG (reference sequence). This CDR3 is built from 11 residues. The J segment lost 6 bases and the V segment lost 4 bases, leaving 2 bases of the junction unmatched.

Sample: CD8+ T cells sorted from blood (inferred from file names), taken from a patient given nivolumab and ipilimumab in sequence. The chain combines TRBV30 with TRBJ1-2; 7 bases align to TRBD1. The clonotype comes from a human donor with melanoma. CDR3 DNA: TGTGCCTGGACGACAGGGCATGGCTACACCTTC. Translation gives CAWTTGHGYTF.